The next 14 T cell receptor beta chains were all read from a single sample in a study of OX40 agonist ivuxolimab in advanced cancers. Clones were read by immunoSEQ multiplex PCR, and TCRdb kept only the in-frame ones, dropping some. The table lists fewer than 40,000 clones, roughly 80% of them singletons. This sample comprised CD4+ or CD8+ T cells sorted from blood, obtained in a trial of the OX40 agonist ivuxolimab. The receptors come from an adult with an advanced solid tumor such as melanoma, head and neck, liver or kidney cancer.

This clone was observed a single time. V is TRBV7-8 and J is TRBJ2-4; 8 bases are shared with TRBD2. Germline-derived CDR1 and CDR2 are SGHVS and FQNEAQ. This CDR3 has 15 residues. J was trimmed by 1 base and V by 3 bases; bases with no gene match: 2. The CDR3 DNA follows: TGTGCCAGCAGCTTCGGCGGGGGGGCCAAAAACATTCAGTACTTC. Translating gives CASSFGGGAKNIQYF.

V and J are TRBV5-5 and TRBJ1-4; unclear D gene. Trimming took off 2 bases at V and 4 bases at J, with 9 bases between the two ends. CDR3 size: 14 residues. Germline V gives CDR1 SGHKS, CDR2 YYEKEE (reference sequence). CDR3 DNA: TGTGCCAGCAGCTTCACCGGGTATAATGAAAAACTGTTTTTT. Protein sequence: CASSFTGYNEKLFF.

J is TRBJ1-4 and V is TRBV4-1; perhaps TRBD1 as D (6 bases). Trimming left V 1 base short and J 5 bases short, with 14 bases between. There are 16 residues in the CDR3. Germline lookup yields CDR1 MGHRA and CDR2 YSYEKL. This CDR3 reads CASSQVMEGGNEKLFF. As DNA, the CDR3 is TGCGCCAGCAGCCAAGTAATGGAGGGGGGGAATGAAAAACTGTTTTTT.

The chain is built from TRBV5-6 and TRBJ1-2, with 8 bases matching TRBD1. This CDR3 region has 13 residues. Per germline, CDR1 SGHDT and CDR2 YYEEEE. V was pared by 3 bases and J by 8 bases, with 6 bases of the junction left unmatched. As DNA, the CDR3 is TGTGCCAGCAGCTCGGCACAGGGGGACGGCTACACCTTC. Translation: CASSSAQGDGYTF.

V usage is TRBV27 and J usage is TRBJ1-1; D is uncertain. The V end lost 5 bases, the J end lost 2 bases, and 15 bases lay between the germline ends. The CDR3 totals 15 residues. Germline V gene data show CDR1 as MNHEY and CDR2 as SMNVEV (reference sequence). The CDR3 DNA sequence: TGTGCCAGCAGTCCCCTAGCTCAGCCCAACACTGAAGCTTTCTTT. Encoded protein: CASSPLAQPNTEAFF.

This sequence joins TRBV21-1 and TRBJ1-1. TRBV21-1 is a pseudogene locus. The CDR3 has 12 amino acids. This CDR3 is CASSKRDTEAFF. The CDR3 bases are TGTGCCAGCAGCAAGAGGGACACTGAAGCTTTCTTT.

The genes are TRBV6-6 and TRBJ2-7, with a tentative D call TRBD1 (7 bases). CDR3 size: 15 residues. CDR1 and CDR2 from the germline V gene are MNHNY and SVGAGI (reference sequence). Deletions cut 5 bases from V and 5 bases from J, with 19 bases between. CDR3 coding DNA: TGTGCCAGCAGTATACCCCCAGGGGGGAGGAACGAGCAGTACTTC. Translating gives CASSIPPGGRNEQYF.

V is TRBV7-2 and J is TRBJ2-5, with D possibly being TRBD1 (6 bases). Trimming took 1 base from V and 4 from J, leaving 13 bases between them. Per germline, CDR1 SGHTA and CDR2 FQGNSA. The CDR3 is 15 residues long. The CDR3 DNA reads TGTGCCAGCAGCTTAGGCGGACAGATGGCAGAGACCCAGTACTTC. Protein sequence: CASSLGGQMAETQYF.

The table lists this clone with a count of one. The genes are TRBV27 and TRBJ2-5, with TRBD2 identical over 7 bases. This CDR3 spans 14 amino acids. The germline V gene encodes CDR1 MNHEY and CDR2 SMNVEV (reference sequence). V lost 6 bases and J lost 5; bases outside the gene matches: 9. The CDR3: CASSPGLPGETQYF. In nucleotides, the CDR3 is TGTGCCAGCAGCCCGGGACTACCGGGGGAGACCCAGTACTTC.

The rearrangement joins TRBV19 to TRBJ2-1; D may be TRBD1 or TRBD2 (5 bases each). Trimming cost V 5 bases and J 0 bases, with 14 bases left between them. Per germline, CDR1 LNHDA and CDR2 SQIVND (reference sequence). This CDR3 is 16 amino acids long. This chain's CDR3 is CASSDYGTSSYNEQFF. As DNA, the CDR3 is TGTGCCAGTAGTGACTATGGGACGAGCTCCTACAATGAGCAGTTCTTC.

The chain links TRBV7-9 to TRBJ1-2; weak D call: TRBD1 (5 bases). V lost 1 base and J lost 5, with 20 bases in between. The CDR3 spans 17 residues. Per germline, CDR1 SEHNR and CDR2 FQNEAQ (reference sequence). The CDR3 region has the DNA TGTGCCAGCAGCTTAGGGGACGCTACACAAGATCCTTATGGCTACACCTTC. This codes for CASSLGDATQDPYGYTF. The full variable domain, its missing parts supplied by reference TRBV7-9 and TRBJ1-2, is DTGVSQNPRHKITKRGQNVTFRCDPISEHNRLYWYRQTLGQGPEFLTYFQNEAQLEKSRLLSDRFSAERPKGSFSTLEIQRTEQGDSAMYLCASSLGDATQDPYGYTFGSGTRLTVV.

The CDR3 sequence: CASRLYALGGEQFF. The CDR3 DNA reads as TGCGCCAGCAGGTTATATGCCCTAGGGGGTGAGCAGTTCTTC. This chain connects TRBV5-1 to TRBJ2-1; D perhaps matches TRBD1 (6 bases). This CDR3 has 14 amino acids. The germline V gene has CDR1 SGHRS and CDR2 YFSETQ. Trimming cost V 5 bases and J 9 bases, with 18 bases left between them.

This chain connects TRBV7-9 to TRBJ1-1; no reliable D call. CDR3 length: 14 amino acids. V was cut by 2 bases and J by 10 bases, with 17 bases left in between. Germline V gives CDR1 SEHNR, CDR2 FQNEAQ (reference sequence). The CDR3 DNA sequence: TGTGCCAGCAGCTTAATCTCTCGGGAGTCTGGAGCTTTCTTT. As protein: CASSLISRESGAFF. Together with reference TRBV7-9 and TRBJ1-1, the CDR3 gives the full variable domain: DTGVSQNPRHKITKRGQNVTFRCDPISEHNRLYWYRQTLGQGPEFLTYFQNEAQLEKSRLLSDRFSAERPKGSFSTLEIQRTEQGDSAMYLCASSLISRESGAFFGQGTRLTVV.

This chain joins TRBV2 and TRBJ2-2; 9 nucleotides agree with TRBD2. The CDR3 is 15 amino acids. Germline V gives CDR1 SNHLY, CDR2 FYNNEI. J gave up 5 bases and V 5 bases, and 6 bases lay outside the gene matches. The DNA for the CDR3 is TGTGCCAGCAGTCCCCCTAGCGGGATTACCGGGGAGCTGTTTTTT. It encodes CASSPPSGITGELFF. The full variable domain, completed using reference TRBV2 and TRBJ2-2, is EPEVTQTPSHQVTQMGQEVILRCVPISNHLYFYWYRQILGQKVEFLVSFYNNEISEKSEIFDDQFSVERPDGSNFTLKIRSTKLEDSAMYFCASSPPSGITGELFFGEGSRLTVL.